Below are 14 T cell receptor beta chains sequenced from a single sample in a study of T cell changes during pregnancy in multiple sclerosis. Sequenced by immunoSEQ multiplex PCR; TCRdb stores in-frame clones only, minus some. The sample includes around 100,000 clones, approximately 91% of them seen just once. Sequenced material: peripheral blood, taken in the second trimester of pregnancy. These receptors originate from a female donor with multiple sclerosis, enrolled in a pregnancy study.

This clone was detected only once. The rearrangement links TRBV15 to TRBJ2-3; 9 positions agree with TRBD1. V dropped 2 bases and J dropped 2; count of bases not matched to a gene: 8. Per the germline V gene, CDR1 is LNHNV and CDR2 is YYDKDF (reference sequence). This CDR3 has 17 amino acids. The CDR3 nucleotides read TGTGCCACCAGCAGAATACCCCGGGACAGGGACACAGATACGCAGTATTTT. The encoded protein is CATSRIPRDRDTDTQYF.

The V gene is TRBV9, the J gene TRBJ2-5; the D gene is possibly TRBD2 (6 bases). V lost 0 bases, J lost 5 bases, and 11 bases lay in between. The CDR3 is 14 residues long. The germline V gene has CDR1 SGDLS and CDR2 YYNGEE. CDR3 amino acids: CASSVDPGGETQYF. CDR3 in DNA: TGTGCCAGCAGCGTAGATCCAGGAGGGGAGACCCAGTACTTC. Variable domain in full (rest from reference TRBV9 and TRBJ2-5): DSGVTQTPKHLITATGQRVTLRCSPRSGDLSVYWYQQSLDQGLQFLIQYYNGEERAKGNILERFSAQQFPDLHSELNLSSLELGDSALYFCASSVDPGGETQYFGPGTRLLVL.

The DNA for the CDR3 is TGTGCCAGCAGTTCGGACCTCAGGGGGAGGAACACTGAAGCTTTCTTT. As protein: CASSSDLRGRNTEAFF. The chain uses TRBV6-5 and TRBJ1-1; 7 nucleotides line up with TRBD1. V was clipped by 4 bases and J by 1 base; unmatched bases: 9. The CDR3 length is 16 residues. Germline CDR1 reads MNHEY; CDR2 reads SVGAGI.

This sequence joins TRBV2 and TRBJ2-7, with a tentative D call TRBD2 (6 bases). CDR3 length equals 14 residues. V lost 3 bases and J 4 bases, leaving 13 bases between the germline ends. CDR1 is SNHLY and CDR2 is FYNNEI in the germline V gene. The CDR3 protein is CASSDAGSRYEQYF. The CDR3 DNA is TGTGCCAGCAGTGATGCGGGAAGTAGGTACGAGCAGTACTTC. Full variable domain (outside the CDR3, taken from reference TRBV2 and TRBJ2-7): EPEVTQTPSHQVTQMGQEVILRCVPISNHLYFYWYRQILGQKVEFLVSFYNNEISEKSEIFDDQFSVERPDGSNFTLKIRSTKLEDSAMYFCASSDAGSRYEQYFGPGTRLTVT.

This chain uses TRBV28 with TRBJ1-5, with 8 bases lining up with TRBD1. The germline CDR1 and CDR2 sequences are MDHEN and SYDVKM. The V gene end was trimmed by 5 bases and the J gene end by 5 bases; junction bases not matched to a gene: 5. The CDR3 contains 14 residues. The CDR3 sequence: CASSPDRVDQPQHF. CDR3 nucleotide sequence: TGTGCCAGCAGTCCGGACAGGGTAGATCAGCCCCAGCATTTT.

The CDR3: CASRIGGGTEAFF. In DNA form, the CDR3 reads TGTGCCAGCAGAATAGGCGGGGGGACTGAAGCTTTCTTT. The rearrangement joins TRBV6-5 to TRBJ1-1; tentatively, D is TRBD1 (5 bases). CDR1 and CDR2 (germline): MNHEY, SVGAGI. This CDR3 has 13 residues. V lost 6 bases to trimming and J lost 5 bases, with 13 bases between them.

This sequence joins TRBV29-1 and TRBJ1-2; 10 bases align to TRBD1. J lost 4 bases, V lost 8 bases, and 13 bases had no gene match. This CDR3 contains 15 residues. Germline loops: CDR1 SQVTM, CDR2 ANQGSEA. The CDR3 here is CSSGDRGPGSYGYTF. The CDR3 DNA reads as TGCAGCAGCGGGGACAGGGGCCCTGGGAGCTATGGCTACACCTTC. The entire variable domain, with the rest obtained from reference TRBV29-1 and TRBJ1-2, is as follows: SAVISQKPSRDICQRGTSLTIQCQVDSQVTMMFWYRQQPGQSLTLIATANQGSEATYESGFVIDKFPISRPNLTFSTLTVSNMSPEDSSIYLCSSGDRGPGSYGYTFGSGTRLTVV.

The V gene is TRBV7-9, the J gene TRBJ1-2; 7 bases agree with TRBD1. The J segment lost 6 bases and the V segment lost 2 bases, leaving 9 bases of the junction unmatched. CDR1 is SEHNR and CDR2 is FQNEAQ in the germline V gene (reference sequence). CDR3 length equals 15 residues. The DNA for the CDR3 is TGTGCCAGCAGCTTAAAGGAGGGGGCTTGGAATGGCTACACCTTC. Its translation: CASSLKEGAWNGYTF. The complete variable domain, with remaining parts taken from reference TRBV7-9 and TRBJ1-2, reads DTGVSQNPRHKITKRGQNVTFRCDPISEHNRLYWYRQTLGQGPEFLTYFQNEAQLEKSRLLSDRFSAERPKGSFSTLEIQRTEQGDSAMYLCASSLKEGAWNGYTFGSGTRLTVV.

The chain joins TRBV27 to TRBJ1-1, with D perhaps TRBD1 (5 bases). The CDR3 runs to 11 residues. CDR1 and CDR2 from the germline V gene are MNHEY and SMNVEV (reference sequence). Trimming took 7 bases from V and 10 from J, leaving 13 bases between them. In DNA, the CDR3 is TGTGCCAGCATAGGGCGGGGGGGAGCTTTCTTT. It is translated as CASIGRGGAFF.

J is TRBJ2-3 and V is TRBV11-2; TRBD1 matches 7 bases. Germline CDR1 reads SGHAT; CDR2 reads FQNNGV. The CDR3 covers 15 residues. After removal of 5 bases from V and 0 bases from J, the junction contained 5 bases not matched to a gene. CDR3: CASSVGGSSTDTQYF. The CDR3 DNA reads TGTGCCAGCAGCGTAGGGGGCTCGAGCACAGATACGCAGTATTTT.

The CDR3 loop is CASSLSVADTYNEQFF. CDR3 DNA sequence: TGTGCCAGCAGTTTAAGCGTGGCGGATACCTACAATGAGCAGTTCTTC. The chain couples TRBV28 to TRBJ2-1; D gene ambiguous. V gave up 2 bases and J gave up 2 bases, with 13 bases separating them. The CDR3 is made up of 16 amino acids. CDR1 is MDHEN and CDR2 is SYDVKM in the germline V gene.

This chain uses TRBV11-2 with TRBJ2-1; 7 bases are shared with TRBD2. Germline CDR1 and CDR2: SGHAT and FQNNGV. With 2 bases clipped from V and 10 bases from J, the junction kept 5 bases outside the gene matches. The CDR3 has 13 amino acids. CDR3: CASSLIEGGEQFF. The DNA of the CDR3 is TGTGCCAGCAGCTTAATCGAGGGAGGGGAGCAGTTCTTC.

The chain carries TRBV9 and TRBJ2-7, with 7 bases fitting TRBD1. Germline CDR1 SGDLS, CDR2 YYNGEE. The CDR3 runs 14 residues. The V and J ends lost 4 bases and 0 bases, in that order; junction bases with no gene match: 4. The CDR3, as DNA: TGTGCCAGCAGCCCGTGGACAGGCTCCTACGAGCAGTACTTC. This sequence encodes CASSPWTGSYEQYF.

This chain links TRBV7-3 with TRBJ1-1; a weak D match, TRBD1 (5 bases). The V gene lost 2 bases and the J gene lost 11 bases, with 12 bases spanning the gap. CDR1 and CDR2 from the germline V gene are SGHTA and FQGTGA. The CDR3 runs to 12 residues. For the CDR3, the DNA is TGTGCCAGCAGCTTATTGGGGGGGAGGGCTTTCTTT. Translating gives CASSLLGGRAFF.